What follows is one TCR beta chain and its context. The source of the sample is a study of blood T cell repertoires in COVID-19. Study-wide context: Sites in the United States, Italy and Spain provided acute and convalescent COVID-19 samples.

As processed by the authors: Estimated nucleated cell counts came from reference gene primer amplification. TCRdb's table, derived via immunoSEQ multiplex PCR, lists solely in-frame clones and lacks some. V, J and clone size were drawn from that table, and D and trimming were deduced from the DNA. The top ten clones hold 2.9% of a sample with 150,000 to 200,000 clones, roughly nine tenths of them seen once. The sequencing input was peripheral blood. The TCR sequence derives from a woman aged 25-40 years with active or convalescent COVID-19.

The CDR3 DNA follows: TGTGCCAGCAGCCAAGACGCGCTAGCCAAAAACATTCAGTACTTC. Protein product: CASSQDALAKNIQYF. The genes are TRBV3-1 (or the pseudogene TRBV3-2) and TRBJ2-4, with unresolved D. V lost 0 bases, J lost 0 bases, and 6 bases lay in between. The CDR3 length is 15 residues. CDR1 is LGHDT and CDR2 is YNNKEL in the germline V gene (reference sequence).